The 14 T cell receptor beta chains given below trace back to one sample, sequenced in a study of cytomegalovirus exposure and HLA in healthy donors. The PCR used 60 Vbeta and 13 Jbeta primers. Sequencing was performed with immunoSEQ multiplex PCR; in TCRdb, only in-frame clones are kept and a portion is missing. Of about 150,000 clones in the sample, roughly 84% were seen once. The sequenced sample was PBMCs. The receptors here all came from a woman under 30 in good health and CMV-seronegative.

CDR3 coding DNA: TGTGCCAGCAGTCTGACAGGGGGCACTGAAGCTTTCTTT. This translates into CASSLTGGTEAFF. V gene TRBV28 combines with J gene TRBJ1-1; 9 bases line up with TRBD1. CDR3 length: 13 amino acids. J lost 4 bases, V lost 5 bases, and 2 bases had no gene match. Germline lookup yields CDR1 MDHEN and CDR2 SYDVKM.

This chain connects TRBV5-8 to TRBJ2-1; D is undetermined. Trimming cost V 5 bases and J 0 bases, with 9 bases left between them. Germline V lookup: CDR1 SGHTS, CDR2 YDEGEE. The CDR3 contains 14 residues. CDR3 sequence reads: CASRPPGSYNEQFF. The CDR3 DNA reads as TGTGCCAGCAGACCGCCGGGCTCCTACAATGAGCAGTTCTTC.

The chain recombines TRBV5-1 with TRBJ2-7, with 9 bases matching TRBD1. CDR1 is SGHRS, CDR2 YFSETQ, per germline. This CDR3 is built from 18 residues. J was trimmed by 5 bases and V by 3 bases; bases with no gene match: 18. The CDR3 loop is CASSSTTFLRDRENEQYF. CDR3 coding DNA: TGCGCCAGCAGCTCAACCACTTTTCTCCGGGACAGGGAGAACGAGCAGTACTTC. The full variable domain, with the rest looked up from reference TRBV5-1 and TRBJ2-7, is KAGVTQTPRYLIKTRGQQVTLSCSPISGHRSVSWYQQTPGQGLQFLFEYFSETQRNKGNFPGRFSGRQFSNSRSEMNVSTLELGDSALYLCASSSTTFLRDRENEQYFGPGTRLTVT.

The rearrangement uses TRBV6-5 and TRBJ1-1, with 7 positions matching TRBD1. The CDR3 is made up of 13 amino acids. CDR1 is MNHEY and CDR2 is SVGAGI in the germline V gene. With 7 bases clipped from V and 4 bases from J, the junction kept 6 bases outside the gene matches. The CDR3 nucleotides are TGTGCCAGCAACCTTCAGGGGGGCACTGAAGCTTTCTTT. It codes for CASNLQGGTEAFF.

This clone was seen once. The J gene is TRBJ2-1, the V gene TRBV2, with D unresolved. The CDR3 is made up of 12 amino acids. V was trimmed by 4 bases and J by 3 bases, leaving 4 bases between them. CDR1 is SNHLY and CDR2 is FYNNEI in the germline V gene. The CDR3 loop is CASSGSYNEQFF. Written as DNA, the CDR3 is TGTGCCAGCAGTGGGAGCTACAATGAGCAGTTCTTC.

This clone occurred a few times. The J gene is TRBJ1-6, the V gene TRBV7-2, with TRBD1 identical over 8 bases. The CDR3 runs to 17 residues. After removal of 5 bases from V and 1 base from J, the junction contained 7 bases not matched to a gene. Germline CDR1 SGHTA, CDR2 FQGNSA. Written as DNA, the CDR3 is TGTGCCAGCAGCAGGCAGGGGGCGCTGTCCTATAATTCACCCCTCCACTTT. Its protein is CASSRQGALSYNSPLHF.

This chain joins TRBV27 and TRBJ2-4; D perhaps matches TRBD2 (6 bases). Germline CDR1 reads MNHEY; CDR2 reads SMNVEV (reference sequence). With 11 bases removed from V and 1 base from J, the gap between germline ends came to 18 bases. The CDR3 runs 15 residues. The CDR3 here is CASAAGPGAKNIQYF. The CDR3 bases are TGTGCCTCTGCCGCGGGGCCCGGGGCCAAAAACATTCAGTACTTC.

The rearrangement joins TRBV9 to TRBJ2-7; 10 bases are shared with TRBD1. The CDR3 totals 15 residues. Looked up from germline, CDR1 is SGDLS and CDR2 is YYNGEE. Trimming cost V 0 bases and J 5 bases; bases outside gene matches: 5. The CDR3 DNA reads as TGTGCCAGCAGCGTAGGACAGGGGGCAATCGACGAGCAGTACTTC. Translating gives CASSVGQGAIDEQYF.

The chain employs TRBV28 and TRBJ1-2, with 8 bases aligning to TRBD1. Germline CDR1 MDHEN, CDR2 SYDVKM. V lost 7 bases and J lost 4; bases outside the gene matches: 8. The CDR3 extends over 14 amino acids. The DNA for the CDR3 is TGTGCCAGCAATTCGGCAGGGGGCATCTATGGCTACACCTTC. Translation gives CASNSAGGIYGYTF.

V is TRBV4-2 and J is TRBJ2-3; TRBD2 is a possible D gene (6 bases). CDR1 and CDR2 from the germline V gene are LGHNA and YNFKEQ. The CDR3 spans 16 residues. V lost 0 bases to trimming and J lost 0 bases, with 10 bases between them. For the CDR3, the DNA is TGTGCCAGCAGCCAAGAGCTCCGGGGGAGCACAGATACGCAGTATTTT. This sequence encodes CASSQELRGSTDTQYF.

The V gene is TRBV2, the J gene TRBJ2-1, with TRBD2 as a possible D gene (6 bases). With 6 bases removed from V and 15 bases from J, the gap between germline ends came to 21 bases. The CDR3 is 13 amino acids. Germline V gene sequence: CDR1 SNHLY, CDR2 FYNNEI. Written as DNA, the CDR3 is TGTGCCAGCAGCCCCCCCGGGAGCCCCTTAATGTTCTTC. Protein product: CASSPPGSPLMFF.

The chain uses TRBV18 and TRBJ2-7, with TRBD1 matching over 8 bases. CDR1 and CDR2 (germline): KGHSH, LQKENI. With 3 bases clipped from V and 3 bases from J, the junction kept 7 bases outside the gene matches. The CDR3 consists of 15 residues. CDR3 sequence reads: CASSPQTGENYEQYF. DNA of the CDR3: TGTGCCAGCTCACCCCAGACAGGGGAAAACTACGAGCAGTACTTC.

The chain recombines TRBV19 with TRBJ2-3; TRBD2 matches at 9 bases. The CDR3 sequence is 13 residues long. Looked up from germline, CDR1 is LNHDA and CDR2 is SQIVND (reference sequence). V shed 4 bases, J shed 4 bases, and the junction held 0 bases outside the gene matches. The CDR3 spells CASSSGRADTQYF. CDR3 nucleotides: TGTGCCAGTAGTAGCGGGAGGGCAGATACGCAGTATTTT.

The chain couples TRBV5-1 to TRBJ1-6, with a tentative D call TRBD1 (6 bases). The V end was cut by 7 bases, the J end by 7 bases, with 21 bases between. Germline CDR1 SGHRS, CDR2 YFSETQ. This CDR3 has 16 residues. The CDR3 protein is CASASGQQQGNSPLHF. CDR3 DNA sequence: TGCGCCAGCGCCTCGGGACAACAACAAGGCAATTCACCCCTCCACTTT.